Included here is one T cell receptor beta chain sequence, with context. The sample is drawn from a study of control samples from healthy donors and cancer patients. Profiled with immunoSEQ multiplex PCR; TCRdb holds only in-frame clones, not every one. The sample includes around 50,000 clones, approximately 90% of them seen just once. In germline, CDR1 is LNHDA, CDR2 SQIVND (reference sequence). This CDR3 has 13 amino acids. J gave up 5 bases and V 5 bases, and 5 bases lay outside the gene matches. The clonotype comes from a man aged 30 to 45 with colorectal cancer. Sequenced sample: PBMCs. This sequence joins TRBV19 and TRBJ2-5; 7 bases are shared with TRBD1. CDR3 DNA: TGTGCCAGTAGTCCTAGGGGGCTCGAGACCCAGTACTTC. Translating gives CASSPRGLETQYF.